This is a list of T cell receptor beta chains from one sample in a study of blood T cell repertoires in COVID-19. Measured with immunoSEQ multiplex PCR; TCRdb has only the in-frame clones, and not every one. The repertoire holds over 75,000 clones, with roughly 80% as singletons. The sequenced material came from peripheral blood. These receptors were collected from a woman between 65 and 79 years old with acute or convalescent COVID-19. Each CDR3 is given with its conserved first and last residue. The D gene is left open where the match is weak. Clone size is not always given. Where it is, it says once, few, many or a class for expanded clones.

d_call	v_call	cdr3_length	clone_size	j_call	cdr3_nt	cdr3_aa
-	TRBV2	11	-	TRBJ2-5	TGTGCCAGGAACAACCAAGAGACCCAGTACTTC	CARNNQETQYF
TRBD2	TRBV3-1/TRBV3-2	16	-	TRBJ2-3	TGTGCCAGCAGCCCAGGACTAGCGGGAGGGCGCGATACGCAGTATTTT	CASSPGLAGGRDTQYF
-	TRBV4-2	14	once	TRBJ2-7	TGTGCCAGCAGCCCTATGACTAGCTCCTACGAGCAGTACTTC	CASSPMTSSYEQYF
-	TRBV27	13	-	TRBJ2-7	TGTGCCAGCAGTTTATCGTCCAGGGCCGAGCAGTACTTC	CASSLSSRAEQYF
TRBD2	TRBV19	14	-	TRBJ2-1	TGTGCCAGTAGTAGGGCTAGCGGGAACAATGAGCAGTTCTTC	CASSRASGNNEQFF
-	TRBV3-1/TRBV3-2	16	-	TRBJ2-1	TGTGCCAGCAGCCACACACAGGGATCATTGGGCAATGAGCAGTTCTTC	CASSHTQGSLGNEQFF
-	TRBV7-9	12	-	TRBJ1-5	TGTGCCAGCAGCTTAGTAGATCAGCCCCAGCATTTT	CASSLVDQPQHF
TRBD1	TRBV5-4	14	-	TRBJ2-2	TGTGCCAGCAGCGACAGGGGGGGCACCGGGGAGCTGTTTTTT	CASSDRGGTGELFF
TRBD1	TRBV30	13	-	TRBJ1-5	TGTGCCTGGACCCGGGACAGGTTACAGCCCCAGCATTTT	CAWTRDRLQPQHF
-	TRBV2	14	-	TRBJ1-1	TGTGCCAGCACCCTGACAGGTGTAAGGACTGAAGCTTTCTTT	CASTLTGVRTEAFF
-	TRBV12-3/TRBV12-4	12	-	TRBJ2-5	TGTGCCAGCAGTTTAATATTGGAGACCCAGTACTTC	CASSLILETQYF
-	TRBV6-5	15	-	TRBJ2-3	TGTGCCAGCACCGCCGGGGGGCTTGGCTCAGATACGCAGTATTTT	CASTAGGLGSDTQYF
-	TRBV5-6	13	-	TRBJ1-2	TGTGCCAGCAGCCCGGGGGGGAGCTGGGGCTACACCTTC	CASSPGGSWGYTF
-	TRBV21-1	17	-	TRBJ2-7	TGTGCCAGCAGCATTAGATACAGGGCCACACAGGGGGGTGAGCAGTACTTC	CASSIRYRATQGGEQYF
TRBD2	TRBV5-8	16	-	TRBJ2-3	TGTGCCAGCAGCGATTCCGGGACTAGCCGACCAGATACGCAGTATTTT	CASSDSGTSRPDTQYF
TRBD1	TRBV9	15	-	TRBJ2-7	TGTGCCAGCAGCAGAGGGGGCAGGAGCTCCTACGAGCAGTACTTC	CASSRGGRSSYEQYF
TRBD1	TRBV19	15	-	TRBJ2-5	TGTGCCAGTAGTAACTCCGGGACAGGCGGCGAGACCCAGTACTTC	CASSNSGTGGETQYF
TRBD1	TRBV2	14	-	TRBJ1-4	TGTGCCAGCAGTGTAGACAGGGGGAATGAAAAACTGTTTTTT	CASSVDRGNEKLFF
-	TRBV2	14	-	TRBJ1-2	TGTGCCAGCAGTGAGGGTCAGGGGCGGCATGGCTACACCTTC	CASSEGQGRHGYTF
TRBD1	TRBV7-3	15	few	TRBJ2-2	TGTGCCAGCAGCTCCACAGGGGCGGACACCGGGGAGCTGTTTTTT	CASSSTGADTGELFF
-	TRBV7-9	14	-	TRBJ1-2	TGTGCCAGCAGCTTACTCGTACAGAACTATGGCTACACCTTC	CASSLLVQNYGYTF
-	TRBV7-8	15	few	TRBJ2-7	TGTGCCAGCAGTAGCCAGGGCAGTCAAAGTTACGAGCAGTACTTC	CASSSQGSQSYEQYF
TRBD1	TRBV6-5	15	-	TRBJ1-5	TGTGCCAGCAGCACGGAGAGGGGGCCAAATCAGCCCCAGCATTTT	CASSTERGPNQPQHF
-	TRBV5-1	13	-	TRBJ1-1	TGCGCCAGCAGCTTGAACATGAACACTGAAGCTTTCTTT	CASSLNMNTEAFF
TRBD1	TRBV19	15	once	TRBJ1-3	TGTGCCAGTAGTCGACAGGGGGCCTACGGAAACACCATATATTTT	CASSRQGAYGNTIYF
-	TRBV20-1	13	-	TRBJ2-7	TGCAGTGCTAGTATTAACAGGGTAGACGAGCAGTACTTC	CSASINRVDEQYF
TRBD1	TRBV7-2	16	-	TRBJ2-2	TGTGCCAGCAGCTTAGCGGGACAGGGGACCACCGGGGAGCTGTTTTTT	CASSLAGQGTTGELFF
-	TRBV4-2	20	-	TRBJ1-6	TGTGCCAGCAGCCAAGGCCCCCTGGACAGTTCGAGCTCCTATAATTCACCCCTCCACTTT	CASSQGPLDSSSSYNSPLHF
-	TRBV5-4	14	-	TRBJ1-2	TGTGCCAGCAGCCCCACGGGGGGTGGCTATGGCTACACCTTC	CASSPTGGGYGYTF
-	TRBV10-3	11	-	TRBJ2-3	TGTGCCATCAGTGAATATGATACGCAGTATTTT	CAISEYDTQYF
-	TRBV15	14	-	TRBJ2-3	TGTGCCACCAGCACCGGACTACCCACAGATACGCAGTATTTT	CATSTGLPTDTQYF
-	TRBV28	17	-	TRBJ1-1	TGTGCCAGCAGTTTTGGTCCTGGGAGGCAGTGGGGGACTGAAGCTTTCTTT	CASSFGPGRQWGTEAFF
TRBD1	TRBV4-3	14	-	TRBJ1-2	TGCGCCAGCAGCCAAGAACAGGGGGCGTATGGCTACACCTTC	CASSQEQGAYGYTF
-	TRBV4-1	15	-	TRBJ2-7	TGCGCCAGCAGCCAAGATTCACCTGGGCCCTACGAGCAGTACTTC	CASSQDSPGPYEQYF
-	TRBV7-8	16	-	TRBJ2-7	TGTGCCAGCAGCTTAGCGGGGGGGCAAGGTCGCTACGAGCAGTACTTC	CASSLAGGQGRYEQYF
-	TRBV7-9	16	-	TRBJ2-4	TGTGCCAGCAGCCTACGGGACATCACACCAAAAAACATTCAGTACTTC	CASSLRDITPKNIQYF
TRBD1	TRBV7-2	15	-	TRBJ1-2	TGTGCCAGCAGCTTAGACACAGGGGGCAACTATGGCTACACCTTC	CASSLDTGGNYGYTF
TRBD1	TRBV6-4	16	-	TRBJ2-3	TGTGCCAGGGCGCTCCGGGACAGGGGAGGTGGAGATACGCAGTATTTT	CARALRDRGGGDTQYF
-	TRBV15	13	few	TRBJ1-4	TGTGCCACCAGCAACCGGGTACATGAAAAACTGTTTTTT	CATSNRVHEKLFF
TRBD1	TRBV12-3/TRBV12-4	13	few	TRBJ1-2	TGTGCCAGCCAGGGGGATACTAACTATGGCTACACCTTC	CASQGDTNYGYTF
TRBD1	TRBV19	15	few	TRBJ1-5	TGTGCCAGTAGTTTGGGACAGATGGACAATCAGCCCCAGCATTTT	CASSLGQMDNQPQHF
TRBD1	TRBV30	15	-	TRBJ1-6	TGTGCCTGGAGATCTGGGGGACAGTATAATTCACCCCTCCACTTT	CAWRSGGQYNSPLHF
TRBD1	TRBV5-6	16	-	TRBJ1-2	TGTGCCAGCAGCTTCGGGTGGGGACAGGTTAACTATGGCTACACCTTC	CASSFGWGQVNYGYTF
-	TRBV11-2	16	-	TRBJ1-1	TGTGCCAGCAGCAGTCTTCGGGGTGGGGGGTTCGCTGAAGCTTTCTTT	CASSSLRGGGFAEAFF
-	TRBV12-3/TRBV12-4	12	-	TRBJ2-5	TGTGCCAGCAGTTTATTGAGGGAGACCCAGTACTTC	CASSLLRETQYF
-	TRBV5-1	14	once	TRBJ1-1	TGCGCCAGCAGCTTACCGACAGAGAACACTGAAGCTTTCTTT	CASSLPTENTEAFF
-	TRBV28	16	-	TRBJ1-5	TGTGCCAGCAGTCTAGAAAGTGGTCGTGGCAATCAGCCCCAGCATTTT	CASSLESGRGNQPQHF
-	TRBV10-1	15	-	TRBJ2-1	TGCGCCAGCAGTGTCGGGGGAAGCTCCTACAATGAGCAGTTCTTC	CASSVGGSSYNEQFF
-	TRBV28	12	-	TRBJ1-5	TGTGCCAGCGGGCAGGGGAATGAACCCCAGCATTTT	CASGQGNEPQHF
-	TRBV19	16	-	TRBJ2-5	TGTGCCAGTAGTATCGGGTCCCGGGGGACCCAAGAGACCCAGTACTTC	CASSIGSRGTQETQYF
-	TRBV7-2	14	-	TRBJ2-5	TGTGCCAGCAGCTCCCTAGGCTACCAAGAGACCCAGTACTTC	CASSSLGYQETQYF